The 26 T cell receptor beta chains presented below share a single source sample, sequenced in a study of blood T cell repertoires in COVID-19. TCRdb's table, derived via immunoSEQ multiplex PCR, lists solely in-frame clones and lacks some. The data show tens of thousands of clones, with around 81% seen just once and more than 2% held by the top ten. Sequencing input: peripheral blood. Source of these receptors: a woman aged 70-85 years with acute or convalescent COVID-19.

This chain links TRBV24-1 with TRBJ1-3, with D perhaps matching TRBD1 (6 bases). Trimming pared 2 bases from V and 0 bases from J, leaving 7 bases between. CDR1 KGHDR and CDR2 SFDVKD come from the germline V gene. This CDR3 has 15 residues. The CDR3 reads CATSDWTDSGNTIYF. CDR3 nucleotides: TGTGCCACCAGTGATTGGACAGACTCTGGAAACACCATATATTTT.

The chain uses TRBV6-4 and TRBJ2-3; D is unclear. Per the germline V gene, CDR1 is MRHNA and CDR2 is SNTAGT. Trimming stripped 6 bases from V and 0 bases from J, with 10 bases between. This CDR3 spans 14 amino acids. The CDR3 DNA sequence: TGTGCCAGCAGAGAGCATTCTAGCACAGATACGCAGTATTTT. Residues: CASREHSSTDTQYF.

This clone was seen more than once but under ten times. J is TRBJ2-3 and V is TRBV29-1, with TRBD2 matching over 7 bases. V was pared by 7 bases and J by 0 bases, with 10 bases of the junction left unmatched. The germline CDR1 and CDR2 sequences are SQVTM and ANQGSEA. This CDR3 region has 15 residues. The CDR3 region is CSATRGTGSTDTQYF. The DNA of the CDR3 is TGCAGCGCCACGCGGGGGACGGGAAGCACAGATACGCAGTATTTT.

The rearrangement joins TRBV2 to TRBJ1-2; D possibly corresponds to TRBD1 (6 bases). The CDR3 totals 12 residues. From germline, CDR1 is SNHLY and CDR2 FYNNEI. The V and J ends lost 8 bases and 5 bases respectively, with 12 bases between them. The CDR3 DNA sequence: TGTGCCAGCTCACAGGGTGGGTATGGCTACACCTTC. The encoded protein is CASSQGGYGYTF.

V usage is TRBV5-1 and J usage is TRBJ1-2; D unresolved. Germline CDR1 and CDR2: SGHRS and YFSETQ. The V end lost 2 bases, the J end lost 5 bases, and 10 bases lay between the germline ends. The CDR3 spans 13 residues. CDR3 sequence reads: CASSFGENYGYTF. The CDR3 DNA sequence: TGCGCCAGCAGCTTTGGGGAGAATTATGGCTACACCTTC.

The chain links TRBV4-1 to TRBJ1-1; D possibly corresponds to TRBD1 (5 bases). The ends were cut back, 4 bases at V and 2 bases at J, with 8 bases in the middle. Looked up from germline, CDR1 is MGHRA and CDR2 is YSYEKL. The CDR3 length is 13 residues. The CDR3 DNA sequence: TGCGCCAGCAGCCTGACAGCTAACACTGAAGCTTTCTTT. It specifies CASSLTANTEAFF.

The CDR3 reads CASSIEVRGNQPQHF. In DNA, the CDR3 is TGTGCCAGTAGTATAGAAGTAAGGGGAAATCAGCCCCAGCATTTT. This chain joins TRBV19 and TRBJ1-5, with D tentatively TRBD1 (5 bases). This CDR3 has 15 residues. The V gene's germline CDR1 is LNHDA and CDR2 SQIVND (reference sequence). Deletions cut 0 bases from V and 4 bases from J, with 10 bases between.

The chain couples TRBV2 to TRBJ2-2; 8 nucleotides align to TRBD1. The V and J ends lost 8 bases and 6 bases, in that order; junction bases with no gene match: 2. The germline V gene has CDR1 SNHLY and CDR2 FYNNEI. There are 12 residues in the CDR3. CDR3: CASGTGPGELFF. DNA for the CDR3: TGTGCCAGCGGGACAGGACCCGGGGAGCTGTTTTTT.

The chain has TRBV3-1 (or the pseudogene TRBV3-2) and TRBJ1-2; D remains unclear. V was shortened by 4 bases and J by 7 bases, with 13 bases between the two germline ends. The CDR3 has 13 amino acids. Germline V gene sequence: CDR1 LGHDT, CDR2 YNNKEL (reference sequence). CDR3 protein: CASSPLASGGYTF. DNA of the CDR3: TGTGCCAGCAGCCCACTGGCCAGCGGTGGCTACACCTTC.

This chain connects TRBV5-1 to TRBJ2-7; D might be TRBD1 (5 bases). There are 15 residues in the CDR3. Trimming cost V 2 bases and J 2 bases, with 14 bases left between them. The V gene's germline CDR1 is SGHRS and CDR2 YFSETQ. CDR3 bases: TGCGCCAGCAGCTTTTCATTAGACAGAACCTACGAGCAGTACTTC. Protein: CASSFSLDRTYEQYF.

The CDR3 region is CASSYYPRTAPYNEQFF. Written as DNA, the CDR3 is TGTGCCAGCAGTTATTACCCCCGGACTGCCCCGTACAATGAGCAGTTCTTC. The gene calls are TRBV6-2 or TRBV6-3 and TRBJ2-1; weak D call: TRBD2 (5 bases). V shed 3 bases and J shed 4 bases, with 19 bases lying between them. The V gene's germline CDR1 is MNHEY and CDR2 SVGEGT. CDR3 length: 17 residues.

The chain is built from TRBV19 and TRBJ1-2, with 12 bases fitting TRBD1. CDR3 length equals 15 residues. Germline assignment: CDR1 LNHDA and CDR2 SQIVND (reference sequence). V was pared by 7 bases and J by 5 bases, with 8 bases of the junction left unmatched. CDR3 nucleotide sequence: TGTGCCAGTACCCCGGGACAGGGGGCGGGGTATGGCTACACCTTC. This encodes CASTPGQGAGYGYTF.

This chain joins TRBV6-5 and TRBJ2-7; TRBD1 matches 7 bases. In germline, CDR1 is MNHEY, CDR2 SVGAGI. J lost 5 bases, V lost 9 bases, and 7 bases had no gene match. The CDR3 covers 12 residues. CDR3 region: CASRTGLDEQYF. DNA for the CDR3: TGTGCCAGTAGGACAGGATTGGACGAGCAGTACTTC.

The chain combines TRBV11-2 with TRBJ2-3; 12 bases map to TRBD2. CDR1 is SGHAT, CDR2 FQNNGV, per germline. The V segment lost 4 bases and the J segment 3 bases; nucleotides outside the gene matches: 8. This CDR3 comprises 17 residues. DNA of the CDR3: TGTGCCAGCAGCTCTCACCGCCTAGCGGGGGGGACAGATACGCAGTATTTT. Translation gives CASSSHRLAGGTDTQYF.

The genes are TRBV9 and TRBJ2-1; 7 positions match TRBD2. Germline V lookup: CDR1 SGDLS, CDR2 YYNGEE. The CDR3 extends over 15 amino acids. Germline trimming cut 0 bases from V and 7 bases from J; bases unmatched to any gene: 7. CDR3 DNA: TGTGCCAGCAGCGTAGGAACTAGCGAAACAAATGAGCAGTTCTTC. It yields the protein CASSVGTSETNEQFF.

J is TRBJ1-5 and V is TRBV19, with 8 nucleotides matching TRBD1. J was trimmed by 4 bases and V by 9 bases; bases with no gene match: 14. CDR1 and CDR2 from the germline V gene are LNHDA and SQIVND (reference sequence). The length of the CDR3 is 16 residues. For the CDR3, the DNA is TGTGCCAGCGGTTCACAACAGGGGGGGAATAATCAGCCCCAGCATTTT. It yields the protein CASGSQQGGNNQPQHF.

This clone occurred once. The chain carries TRBV19 and TRBJ1-2; D call uncertain. The CDR3 extends over 14 amino acids. Trimming took off 5 bases at V and 4 bases at J, with 14 bases between the two ends. CDR1 and CDR2 (germline): LNHDA, SQIVND (reference sequence). The CDR3 loop is CASSSYAGIYGYTF. The CDR3 DNA follows: TGTGCCAGTAGTTCTTACGCGGGGATCTATGGCTACACCTTC.

The V and J genes are TRBV6-5 and TRBJ1-6; a weak D match, TRBD1 (5 bases). The CDR3 covers 15 residues. V lost 6 bases and J 8 bases, leaving 17 bases between the germline ends. The germline V gene encodes CDR1 MNHEY and CDR2 SVGAGI. This CDR3 reads CASSLGTQRDSPLHF. CDR3 nucleotides: TGTGCCAGCAGCCTCGGGACTCAAAGAGATTCACCCCTCCACTTT.

The chain has TRBV30 and TRBJ2-1; D not certain. Deletions cut 4 bases from V and 6 bases from J, with 10 bases between. The CDR3 covers 12 residues. The germline V gene encodes CDR1 GTSNPN and CDR2 SVGIG (reference sequence). The CDR3, as DNA: TGTGCCTGGACCAGGTTTCTCAATGAGCAGTTCTTC. Encoded protein: CAWTRFLNEQFF.

V gene TRBV18 combines with J gene TRBJ2-3, with TRBD2 matching 10 bases. The CDR3 has 15 residues. V shed 5 bases, J shed 2 bases, and the junction held 4 bases outside the gene matches. CDR1 KGHSH and CDR2 LQKENI come from the germline V gene. CDR3 nucleotide sequence: TGTGCCAGCTCATTACTAGCGGGGTACACAGATACGCAGTATTTT. This gives the protein CASSLLAGYTDTQYF.

The rearrangement uses TRBV11-3 and TRBJ1-1; D ambiguous. The CDR3 totals 16 residues. With 6 bases removed from V and 3 bases from J, the gap between germline ends came to 20 bases. Germline CDR1 is SGHNT and CDR2 is YENEEA. In nucleotides, the CDR3 is TGTGCCAGCAGTCTAAAAAGCGAGGGTTGGGACACTGAAGCTTTCTTT. Its translation is CASSLKSEGWDTEAFF.

V and J are TRBV19 and TRBJ2-1, with 14 nucleotides matching TRBD2. CDR3 length: 18 amino acids. Trimming cost V 3 bases and J 0 bases; bases outside gene matches: 4. Germline CDR1 is LNHDA and CDR2 is SQIVND (reference sequence). The CDR3 loop reads CASSMTSGGASSYNEQFF. The CDR3 nucleotides read TGTGCCAGTAGTATGACTAGCGGGGGGGCGAGCTCCTACAATGAGCAGTTCTTC.

The genes are TRBV28 and TRBJ2-7, with D tentatively TRBD2 (6 bases). V was pared by 5 bases and J by 5 bases, with 16 bases between. This CDR3 region has 14 residues. From germline, CDR1 is MDHEN and CDR2 SYDVKM. The CDR3 DNA sequence: TGTGCCAGCAGTCCTCCTCGCGGGAAGGACGAGCAGTACTTC. It codes for CASSPPRGKDEQYF.

The V call is TRBV29-1, the J call TRBJ2-5; 8 bases line up with TRBD1. This CDR3 has 13 amino acids. The V gene's germline CDR1 is SQVTM and CDR2 ANQGSEA. Losses at the gene ends were 5 bases for V and 2 bases for J; bases not matched to a gene: 4. The CDR3 DNA follows: TGCAGCGTTTCAGGGGGCTATCAAGAGACCCAGTACTTC. Translating it yields CSVSGGYQETQYF.

V usage is TRBV19 and J usage is TRBJ1-2; D gene uncertain. The V gene lost 3 bases and the J gene lost 4 bases, with 12 bases spanning the gap. The CDR3 runs to 14 residues. Germline V gene lookup returns CDR1 LNHDA and CDR2 SQIVND (reference sequence). DNA for the CDR3: TGTGCCAGTAGTATCCTCGCGGGTGGCTATGGCTACACCTTC. This translates into CASSILAGGYGYTF.

The chain employs TRBV5-1 and TRBJ1-1; TRBD1 agrees at 7 bases. The germline V gene has CDR1 SGHRS and CDR2 YFSETQ. The CDR3 is 15 amino acids. V trimming: 3 bases; J trimming: 0 bases; junction bases outside the gene matches: 5. The CDR3: CASSSPDRVNTEAFF. The DNA for the CDR3 is TGCGCCAGCAGCTCTCCAGACAGGGTGAACACTGAAGCTTTCTTT.